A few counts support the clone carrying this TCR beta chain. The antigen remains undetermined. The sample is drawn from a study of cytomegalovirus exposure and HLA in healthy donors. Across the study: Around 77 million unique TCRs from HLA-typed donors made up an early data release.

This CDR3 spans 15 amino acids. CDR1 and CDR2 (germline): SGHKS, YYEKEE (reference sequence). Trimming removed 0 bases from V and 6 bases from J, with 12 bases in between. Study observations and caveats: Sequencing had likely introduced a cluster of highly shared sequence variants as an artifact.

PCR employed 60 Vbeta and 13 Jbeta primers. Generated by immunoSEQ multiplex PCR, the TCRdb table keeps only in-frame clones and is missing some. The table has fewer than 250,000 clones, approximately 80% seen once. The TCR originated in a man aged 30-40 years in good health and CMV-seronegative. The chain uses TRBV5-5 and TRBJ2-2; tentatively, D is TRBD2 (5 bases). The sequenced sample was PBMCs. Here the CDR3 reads CASSLERLAAGELFF. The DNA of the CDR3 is TGTGCCAGCAGCTTGGAACGTCTAGCTGCCGGGGAGCTGTTTTTT.